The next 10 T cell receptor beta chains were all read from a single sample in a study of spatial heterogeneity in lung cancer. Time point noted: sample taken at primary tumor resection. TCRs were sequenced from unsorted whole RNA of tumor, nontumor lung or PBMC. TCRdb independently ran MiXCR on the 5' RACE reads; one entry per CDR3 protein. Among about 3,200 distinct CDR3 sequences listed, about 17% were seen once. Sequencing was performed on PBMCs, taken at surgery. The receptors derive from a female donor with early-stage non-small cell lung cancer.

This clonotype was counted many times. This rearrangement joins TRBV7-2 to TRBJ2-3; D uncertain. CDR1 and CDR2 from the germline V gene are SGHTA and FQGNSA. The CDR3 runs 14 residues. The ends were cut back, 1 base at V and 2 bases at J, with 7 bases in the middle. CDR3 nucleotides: TGTGCCAGCAGCTTAGGACTTAACACAGATACGCAGTATTTT. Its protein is CASSLGLNTDTQYF.

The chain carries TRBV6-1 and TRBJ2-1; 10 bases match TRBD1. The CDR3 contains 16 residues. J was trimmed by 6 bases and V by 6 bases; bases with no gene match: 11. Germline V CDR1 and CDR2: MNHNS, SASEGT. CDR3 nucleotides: TGTGCCAGCAGCCTCTTAGTGGGACAGGGGTCCAATGAGCAGTTCTTC. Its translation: CASSLLVGQGSNEQFF.

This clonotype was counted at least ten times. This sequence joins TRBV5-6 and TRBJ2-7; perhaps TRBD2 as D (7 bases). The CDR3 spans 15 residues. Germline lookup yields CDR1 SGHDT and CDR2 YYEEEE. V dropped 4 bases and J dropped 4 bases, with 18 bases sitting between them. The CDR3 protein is CASSDGGGSRYEQYF. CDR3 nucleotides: TGTGCCAGCAGCGACGGGGGCGGGAGTCGGTACGAGCAGTACTTC.

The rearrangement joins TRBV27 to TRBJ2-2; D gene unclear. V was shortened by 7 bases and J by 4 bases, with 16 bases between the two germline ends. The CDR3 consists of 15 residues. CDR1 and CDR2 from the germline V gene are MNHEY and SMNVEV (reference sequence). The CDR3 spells CASTNGRAGTGELFF. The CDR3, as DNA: TGTGCCAGCACCAACGGTAGGGCCGGCACCGGGGAGCTGTTTTTT.

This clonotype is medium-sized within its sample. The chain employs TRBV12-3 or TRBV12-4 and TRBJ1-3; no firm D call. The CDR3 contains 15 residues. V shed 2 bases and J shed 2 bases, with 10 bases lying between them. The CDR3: CASSLYPRTGNTIYF. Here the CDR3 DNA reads TGTGCCAGCAGTTTATATCCAAGGACTGGAAACACCATATATTTT.

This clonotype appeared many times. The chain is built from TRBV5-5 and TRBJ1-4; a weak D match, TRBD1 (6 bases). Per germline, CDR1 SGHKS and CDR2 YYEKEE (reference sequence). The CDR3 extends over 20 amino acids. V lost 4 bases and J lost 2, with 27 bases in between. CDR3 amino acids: CASSTRSGGLLGITNEKLFF. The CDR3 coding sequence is TGTGCCAGCAGCACCCGTTCCGGGGGCCTATTAGGGATTACTAATGAAAAACTGTTTTTT.

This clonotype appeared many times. CDR3 sequence reads: CASSPGTVVDTIYF. The DNA for the CDR3 is TGTGCCAGCAGTCCCGGGACAGTCGTTGACACCATATATTTT. J is TRBJ1-3 and V is TRBV28; 7 nucleotides line up with TRBD1. Germline CDR1 reads MDHEN; CDR2 reads SYDVKM. V lost 5 bases and J lost 8; bases outside the gene matches: 9. The CDR3 loop spans 14 amino acids.

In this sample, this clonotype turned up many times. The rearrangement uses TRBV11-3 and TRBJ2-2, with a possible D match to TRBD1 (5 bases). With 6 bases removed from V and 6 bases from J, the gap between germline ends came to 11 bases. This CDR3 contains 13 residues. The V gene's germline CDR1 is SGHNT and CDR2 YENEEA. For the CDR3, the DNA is TGTGCCAGCAGGTTCCAGGGCTCCGGGGAGCTGTTTTTT. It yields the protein CASRFQGSGELFF.

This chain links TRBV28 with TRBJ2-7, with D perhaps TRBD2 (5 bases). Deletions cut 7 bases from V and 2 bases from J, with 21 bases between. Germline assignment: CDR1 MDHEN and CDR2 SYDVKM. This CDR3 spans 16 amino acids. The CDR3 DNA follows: TGTGCCAGCACAGGAGGTGCCGGACTGGTTCCCTACGAGCAGTACTTC. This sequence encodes CASTGGAGLVPYEQYF.

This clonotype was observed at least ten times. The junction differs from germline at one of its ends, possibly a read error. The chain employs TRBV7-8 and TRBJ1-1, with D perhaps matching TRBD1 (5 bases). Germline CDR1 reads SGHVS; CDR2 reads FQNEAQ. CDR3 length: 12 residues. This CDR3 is CASSLAGVEVFF. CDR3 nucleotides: TGTGCCAGCAGCTTAGCAGGGGTTGAAGTTTTCTTT.